A single sample is the source of the 25 T cell receptor beta chains below, sequenced in a study of cytomegalovirus exposure and HLA in healthy donors. It was with 60 Vbeta and 13 Jbeta primers that the PCR ran. Sequencing used immunoSEQ multiplex PCR; TCRdb keeps in-frame clones, though not all of them. This repertoire shows roughly 70,000 clones, around 81% found once; its top ten account for 6.3%. Source material: PBMCs. These receptors all stem from a man in his fifties in good health and CMV-seronegative.

V and J are TRBV19 and TRBJ1-2; D is perhaps TRBD1 (5 bases). Trimming stripped 3 bases from V and 0 bases from J, with 8 bases between. CDR1 and CDR2 from the germline V gene are LNHDA and SQIVND (reference sequence). CDR3 length: 14 residues. CDR3 DNA: TGTGCCAGTAGTATGGACACCTCTAACTATGGCTACACCTTC. Protein product: CASSMDTSNYGYTF.

This chain connects TRBV14 to TRBJ1-2; 7 nucleotides line up with TRBD1. After removal of 2 bases from V and 3 bases from J, the junction contained 12 bases not matched to a gene. Germline CDR1 reads SGHDN; CDR2 reads FVKESK. The CDR3 runs 17 residues. The CDR3 region has the DNA TGTGCCAGCAGCCAACGCCGACAGGGAAGTTGGGACTATGGCTACACCTTC. Its protein is CASSQRRQGSWDYGYTF.

This chain connects TRBV25-1 to TRBJ1-1; 7 bases line up with TRBD1. The CDR3 runs to 15 residues. Germline CDR1 reads MGHDK; CDR2 reads SYGVNS. Germline trimming cut 1 base from V and 2 bases from J; bases unmatched to any gene: 4. The CDR3 reads CASSESGDRNTEAFF. The CDR3 coding sequence is TGTGCCAGCAGTGAATCAGGGGACAGAAACACTGAAGCTTTCTTT.

The chain has TRBV5-1 and TRBJ1-5, with D unclear. This CDR3 contains 14 residues. V was pared by 0 bases and J by 6 bases, with 10 bases between. CDR1 and CDR2 from the germline V gene are SGHRS and YFSETQ. CDR3 in DNA: TGCGCCAGCAGCTTGGAGTCAGGCTCTCAGCCCCAGCATTTT. Amino acids: CASSLESGSQPQHF. Looking up the rest from reference TRBV5-1 and TRBJ1-5 gives the full variable domain: KAGVTQTPRYLIKTRGQQVTLSCSPISGHRSVSWYQQTPGQGLQFLFEYFSETQRNKGNFPGRFSGRQFSNSRSEMNVSTLELGDSALYLCASSLESGSQPQHFGDGTRLSIL.

The chain employs TRBV10-3 and TRBJ2-5; 10 nucleotides align to TRBD2. Germline V gene data show CDR1 as ENHRY and CDR2 as SYGVKD. Losses at the gene ends were 10 bases for V and 3 bases for J; bases not matched to a gene: 5. The CDR3 length is 13 residues. CDR3 sequence: CATALAGEETQYF. The CDR3 bases are TGTGCCACGGCCCTAGCGGGGGAAGAGACCCAGTACTTC.

V gene TRBV27 combines with J gene TRBJ1-2; no clear D. The CDR3 is 13 amino acids. Trimming left V 1 base short and J 3 bases short, with 6 bases between. In germline, CDR1 is MNHEY, CDR2 SMNVEV (reference sequence). The CDR3 here is CASSLYPDYGYTF. CDR3 in DNA: TGTGCCAGCAGTTTATACCCGGACTATGGCTACACCTTC.

This clone was found once. The chain combines TRBV27 with TRBJ2-2; TRBD1 is a possible D gene (6 bases). V gave up 4 bases and J gave up 6 bases, with 21 bases separating them. Germline V gene sequence: CDR1 MNHEY, CDR2 SMNVEV (reference sequence). CDR3 length: 17 amino acids. DNA of the CDR3: TGTGCCAGCAGTTCATCGATACCAGGGGCTCTTTCCGGGGAGCTGTTTTTT. Its translation: CASSSSIPGALSGELFF.

The chain employs TRBV30 and TRBJ1-2; TRBD1 matches at 8 bases. CDR3 length: 13 amino acids. V lost 1 base to trimming and J lost 8 bases; unmatched junction nucleotides: 6. The germline V gene has CDR1 GTSNPN and CDR2 SVGIG (reference sequence). This CDR3 reads CAWSAGQGLGYTF. The CDR3 region has the DNA TGTGCCTGGAGTGCAGGACAGGGCTTAGGCTACACCTTC.

This clone is a singleton in its sample. V gene TRBV7-9 combines with J gene TRBJ2-3; D remains ambiguous. This CDR3 contains 11 residues. V was shortened by 5 bases and J by 6 bases, with 6 bases between the two germline ends. Looked up from germline, CDR1 is SEHNR and CDR2 is FQNEAQ (reference sequence). The CDR3 spells CASSTKDTQYF. CDR3 DNA sequence: TGTGCCAGCAGCACTAAGGATACGCAGTATTTT.

This clone was seen a few times. This rearrangement joins TRBV27 to TRBJ2-1; TRBD1 agrees at 8 bases. V trimming: 6 bases; J trimming: 2 bases; junction bases outside the gene matches: 0. The CDR3 extends over 13 amino acids. CDR1 is MNHEY, CDR2 SMNVEV, per germline (reference sequence). The CDR3: CASRDRAYNEQFF. For the CDR3, the DNA is TGTGCCAGCAGGGACAGGGCCTACAATGAGCAGTTCTTC.

The chain combines TRBV6-6 with TRBJ2-7, with D possibly being TRBD2 (6 bases). CDR1 and CDR2 (germline): MNHNY, SVGAGI (reference sequence). The V gene lost 8 bases and the J gene lost 5 bases, with 13 bases spanning the gap. This CDR3 comprises 12 residues. The CDR3 nucleotides read TGTGCCAGCTGCCAGGGACTCCACGAGCAGTACTTC. Residues: CASCQGLHEQYF.

CDR3 residues: CAWSSGQGAYEQYF. The CDR3 region has the DNA TGTGCCTGGAGTTCGGGACAGGGGGCTTACGAGCAGTACTTC. The genes are TRBV30 and TRBJ2-7; 12 bases line up with TRBD1. CDR1 and CDR2 from the germline V gene are GTSNPN and SVGIG (reference sequence). CDR3 length: 14 residues. J gave up 4 bases and V 2 bases, and 3 bases lay outside the gene matches.

The V gene is TRBV7-9, the J gene TRBJ2-7, with 11 bases that match TRBD1. Germline CDR1 reads SEHNR; CDR2 reads FQNEAQ (reference sequence). The CDR3 totals 16 residues. With 5 bases clipped from V and 6 bases from J, the junction kept 12 bases outside the gene matches. This chain's CDR3 is CASSPAVGQGDAEQYF. CDR3 bases: TGTGCCAGCAGCCCGGCCGTGGGACAGGGGGACGCCGAGCAGTACTTC.

This clone was seen just once. The V gene is TRBV7-9, the J gene TRBJ1-1; D not resolved. Trimming cost V 5 bases and J 3 bases, with 10 bases left between them. Per germline, CDR1 SEHNR and CDR2 FQNEAQ (reference sequence). The CDR3 is 13 residues long. The CDR3 reads CASSPQAYTEAFF. CDR3 DNA sequence: TGTGCCAGCAGCCCGCAGGCCTACACTGAAGCTTTCTTT. Filled out from reference TRBV7-9 and TRBJ1-1, the complete variable domain reads DTGVSQNPRHKITKRGQNVTFRCDPISEHNRLYWYRQTLGQGPEFLTYFQNEAQLEKSRLLSDRFSAERPKGSFSTLEIQRTEQGDSAMYLCASSPQAYTEAFFGQGTRLTVV.

The V and J genes are TRBV5-8 and TRBJ1-5; 8 nucleotides match TRBD1. Germline-derived CDR1 and CDR2 are SGHTS and YDEGEE. J gave up 3 bases and V 4 bases, and 9 bases lay outside the gene matches. The CDR3 sequence is 16 residues long. The CDR3 loop reads CASSPWTGNLNQPQHF. The CDR3 DNA follows: TGTGCCAGCAGCCCCTGGACAGGGAACCTCAATCAGCCCCAGCATTTT.

This chain links TRBV6-5 with TRBJ2-7; TRBD1 aligns across 8 bases. The germline gives CDR1 MNHEY, CDR2 SVGAGI. This CDR3 contains 14 residues. V shed 6 bases and J 2 bases; nucleotides not matched to a gene: 6. CDR3 coding DNA: TGTGCCAGCAGCCGACAGGGGCCGGCCTACGAGCAGTACTTC. Protein: CASSRQGPAYEQYF.

The chain combines TRBV19 with TRBJ1-3; no clear D. V gave up 6 bases and J gave up 0 bases, with 6 bases separating them. Per the germline V gene, CDR1 is LNHDA and CDR2 is SQIVND (reference sequence). CDR3 size: 13 residues. The CDR3 here is CASRISSGNTIYF. The CDR3, as DNA: TGTGCCAGTAGGATCAGCTCTGGAAACACCATATATTTT.

The gene calls are TRBV19 and TRBJ1-1, with 10 bases aligning to TRBD1. The V and J ends lost 4 bases and 6 bases, in that order; junction bases with no gene match: 8. The CDR3 covers 15 residues. The germline V gene has CDR1 LNHDA and CDR2 SQIVND (reference sequence). CDR3 nucleotides: TGTGCCAGTAGTACACGGGACAGGGGATTCCCTGAAGCTTTCTTT. As protein: CASSTRDRGFPEAFF.

V is TRBV7-9 and J is TRBJ1-2; a possible D gene is TRBD1 (6 bases). Germline V gives CDR1 SEHNR, CDR2 FQNEAQ (reference sequence). CDR3 length equals 14 residues. V lost 4 bases and J lost 2, with 11 bases in between. CDR3 loop: CASSSRTENYGYTF. The CDR3 DNA sequence: TGTGCCAGCAGCTCCCGGACAGAGAACTATGGCTACACCTTC.

Of note for this clone: The junction departs from germline at one end; a sequencing error may be responsible. This chain joins TRBV7-8 and TRBJ1-1; 8 bases agree with TRBD1. Germline values: CDR1 SGHVS, CDR2 FQNEAQ. This CDR3 comprises 12 residues. The CDR3 DNA sequence: TGTGCCAGCAGCTTAAATCAGGGGGCGATACACTTC. Encoded protein: CASSLNQGAIHF.

The genes are TRBV2 and TRBJ2-7; D perhaps matches TRBD1 (6 bases). Germline loops: CDR1 SNHLY, CDR2 FYNNEI. V was clipped by 4 bases and J by 6 bases, with 10 bases between them. The CDR3 loop spans 12 amino acids. The CDR3 DNA reads TGTGCCAGCAGTGCGCAGGGGTTCGAGCAGTACTTC. Translated, it gives CASSAQGFEQYF.

The V and J genes are TRBV7-2 and TRBJ2-3, with 9 bases matching TRBD2. CDR3 length equals 16 residues. The germline gives CDR1 SGHTA, CDR2 FQGNSA. V lost 5 bases and J lost 6; bases outside the gene matches: 12. CDR3 residues: CASSLVTSGLGDTQYF. The CDR3 region has the DNA TGTGCCAGCAGCCTGGTGACTAGCGGACTGGGGGATACGCAGTATTTT. Based on the CDR3 plus reference TRBV7-2 and TRBJ2-3, the full variable domain is GAGVSQSPSNKVTEKGKDVELRCDPISGHTALYWYRQSLGQGLEFLIYFQGNSAPDKSGLPSDRFSAERTGGSVSTLTIQRTQQEDSAVYLCASSLVTSGLGDTQYFGPGTRLTVL.

This chain joins TRBV2 and TRBJ1-5, with D perhaps matching TRBD1 (5 bases). V lost 4 bases to trimming and J lost 4 bases, with 14 bases between them. CDR1 is SNHLY, CDR2 FYNNEI, per germline. The CDR3 has 15 residues. CDR3 region: CASSVGLGQNQPQHF. DNA of the CDR3: TGTGCCAGCAGTGTCGGTTTAGGACAAAATCAGCCCCAGCATTTT.

The chain recombines TRBV7-9 with TRBJ1-1; perhaps TRBD1 as D (6 bases). V gave up 6 bases and J gave up 8 bases, with 10 bases separating them. This CDR3 region has 11 residues. CDR1 is SEHNR and CDR2 is FQNEAQ in the germline V gene (reference sequence). The CDR3 loop is CASREGGEAFF. The CDR3 coding sequence is TGTGCCAGCAGGGAGGGGGGGGAAGCTTTCTTT. Supplemented by reference TRBV7-9 and TRBJ1-1, the full variable domain reads DTGVSQNPRHKITKRGQNVTFRCDPISEHNRLYWYRQTLGQGPEFLTYFQNEAQLEKSRLLSDRFSAERPKGSFSTLEIQRTEQGDSAMYLCASREGGEAFFGQGTRLTVV.

J is TRBJ2-5 and V is TRBV9, with 8 bases identical to TRBD2. The CDR3 extends over 16 amino acids. Germline-derived CDR1 and CDR2 are SGDLS and YYNGEE. J was trimmed by 1 base and V by 0 bases; bases with no gene match: 5. CDR3 DNA sequence: TGTGCCAGCAGCGTAGGGTTAGCGGGGACCCAAGAGACCCAGTACTTC. This encodes CASSVGLAGTQETQYF.